The 25 T cell receptor beta chains presented below share a single source sample, sequenced in a study of long-term antiretroviral therapy in people with HIV. The immunoSEQ assay was v3.0, run at survey level. Measured with immunoSEQ multiplex PCR; TCRdb has only the in-frame clones, and not every one. The data show tens of thousands of clones, approximately 92% seen once. The specimen comprised unsorted PBMCs, sampled about 5.5 years after starting antiretroviral therapy. Every receptor here comes from a middle-aged woman with HIV.

The chain links TRBV6-5 to TRBJ1-2; D is possibly TRBD1 (5 bases). CDR1 MNHEY and CDR2 SVGAGI come from the germline V gene. The CDR3 is 15 amino acids. Trimming removed 2 bases at V and 11 bases at J, with 21 bases between. CDR3 nucleotide sequence: TGTGCCAGCAGTTACGATCCAGGGTATTCCTCCATGTACACCTTC. Its translation is CASSYDPGYSSMYTF.

The chain combines TRBV7-2 with TRBJ1-6; D perhaps matches TRBD1 (6 bases). CDR1 is SGHTA and CDR2 is FQGNSA in the germline V gene. Trimming stripped 2 bases from V and 7 bases from J, with 18 bases between. The CDR3 covers 17 residues. The CDR3 reads CASSLSAYRVVNSPLHF. For the CDR3, the DNA is TGTGCCAGCAGCTTATCTGCCTACAGGGTTGTAAATTCACCCCTCCACTTT. The full variable domain, completed using reference TRBV7-2 and TRBJ1-6, is GAGVSQSPSNKVTEKGKDVELRCDPISGHTALYWYRQSLGQGLEFLIYFQGNSAPDKSGLPSDRFSAERTGGSVSTLTIQRTQQEDSAVYLCASSLSAYRVVNSPLHFGNGTRLTVT.

The V and J genes are TRBV7-9 and TRBJ2-7, with TRBD1 matching 7 bases. Germline CDR1 reads SEHNR; CDR2 reads FQNEAQ (reference sequence). The V gene end was trimmed by 4 bases and the J gene end by 3 bases; junction bases not matched to a gene: 12. The CDR3 is made up of 16 amino acids. In DNA form, the CDR3 reads TGTGCCAGCAGCTACCCGACAGGGAAGTTCGACTACGAGCAGTACTTC. Protein: CASSYPTGKFDYEQYF.

The rearrangement links TRBV2 to TRBJ2-1, with D maybe TRBD2 (8 bases). V was trimmed by 5 bases and J by 5 bases, leaving 13 bases between them. CDR1 is SNHLY, CDR2 FYNNEI, per germline. The CDR3 contains 14 residues. The CDR3 DNA follows: TGTGCCAGCAGTACGGGAGGGGGCAACAATGAGCAGTTCTTC. As protein: CASSTGGGNNEQFF.

V and J are TRBV5-1 and TRBJ2-7, with D perhaps matching TRBD2 (6 bases). The CDR3 loop spans 13 amino acids. CDR1 is SGHRS and CDR2 is YFSETQ in the germline V gene. Trimming left V 4 bases short and J 4 bases short, with 12 bases between. The CDR3 DNA follows: TGCGCCAGCAGCGGGCGGGAAGGGTACGAGCAGTACTTC. This sequence encodes CASSGREGYEQYF. The variable domain in full, completed from reference TRBV5-1 and TRBJ2-7, reads KAGVTQTPRYLIKTRGQQVTLSCSPISGHRSVSWYQQTPGQGLQFLFEYFSETQRNKGNFPGRFSGRQFSNSRSEMNVSTLELGDSALYLCASSGREGYEQYFGPGTRLTVT.

CDR3 sequence (DNA): TGTGCCAGCAGCGCCGGGACAGGAGCCTACGAGCAGTACTTC. Translated, it gives CASSAGTGAYEQYF. This chain joins TRBV7-9 and TRBJ2-7, with 8 bases lining up with TRBD1. Trimming took 5 bases from V and 2 from J; bases not matched to a gene: 5. CDR1 and CDR2 from the germline V gene are SEHNR and FQNEAQ (reference sequence). The CDR3 sequence is 14 residues long. The complete variable domain, with remaining parts taken from reference TRBV7-9 and TRBJ2-7, reads DTGVSQNPRHKITKRGQNVTFRCDPISEHNRLYWYRQTLGQGPEFLTYFQNEAQLEKSRLLSDRFSAERPKGSFSTLEIQRTEQGDSAMYLCASSAGTGAYEQYFGPGTRLTVT.

The sample holds one count of this clone. This chain uses TRBV6-5 with TRBJ2-1, with D perhaps matching TRBD2 (7 bases). Germline-derived CDR1 and CDR2 are MNHEY and SVGAGI. Trimming left V 6 bases short and J 4 bases short, with 13 bases between. CDR3 length: 14 residues. CDR3 coding DNA: TGTGCCAGCAGCAAGGGGGGGGCTTACAATGAGCAGTTCTTC. It yields the protein CASSKGGAYNEQFF.

The genes are TRBV7-2 and TRBJ1-4; a weak D match, TRBD1 (5 bases). Trimming pared 1 base from V and 4 bases from J, leaving 13 bases between. Germline values: CDR1 SGHTA, CDR2 FQGNSA. The CDR3 has 16 residues. The CDR3 DNA is TGTGCCAGCAGCTTAGTTGGGGGGGGTGGTAATGAAAAACTGTTTTTT. This sequence encodes CASSLVGGGGNEKLFF. The variable domain in full, completed from reference TRBV7-2 and TRBJ1-4, reads GAGVSQSPSNKVTEKGKDVELRCDPISGHTALYWYRQSLGQGLEFLIYFQGNSAPDKSGLPSDRFSAERTGGSVSTLTIQRTQQEDSAVYLCASSLVGGGGNEKLFFGSGTQLSVL.

As DNA, the CDR3 is TGTGCCAGCAGCTTTACTAGCGGGAGCCACGAGCAGTACTTC. Amino acids: CASSFTSGSHEQYF. The J gene is TRBJ2-7, the V gene TRBV11-2; 11 bases map to TRBD2. CDR1 SGHAT and CDR2 FQNNGV come from the germline V gene. The length of the CDR3 is 14 residues. V shed 3 bases, J shed 5 bases, and the junction held 3 bases outside the gene matches.

The chain has TRBV5-5 and TRBJ1-1, with a possible D match to TRBD1 (5 bases). Germline loops: CDR1 SGHKS, CDR2 YYEKEE (reference sequence). V was shortened by 4 bases and J by 0 bases, with 13 bases between the two germline ends. The CDR3 covers 15 residues. The CDR3 nucleotides are TGTGCCAGCAGCCCTTACAGGCACATGAACACTGAAGCTTTCTTT. The encoded protein is CASSPYRHMNTEAFF. The variable domain in full, with the rest retrieved from reference TRBV5-5 and TRBJ1-1, is DAGVTQSPTHLIKTRGQQVTLRCSPISGHKSVSWYQQVLGQGPQFIFQYYEKEERGRGNFPDRFSARQFPNYSSELNVNALLLGDSALYLCASSPYRHMNTEAFFGQGTRLTVV.

This sequence joins TRBV5-4 and TRBJ2-5; 7 bases align to TRBD1. V was pared by 6 bases and J by 4 bases, with 9 bases of the junction left unmatched. The CDR3 covers 14 residues. Germline V lookup: CDR1 SGHNT, CDR2 YYREEE (reference sequence). Here the CDR3 DNA reads TGTGCCAGCACAACCCAGGGGGTCGGAGAGACCCAGTACTTC. Protein product: CASTTQGVGETQYF.

The V call is TRBV7-2, the J call TRBJ1-5, with D perhaps TRBD1 (5 bases). The CDR3 is 13 residues long. The V gene's germline CDR1 is SGHTA and CDR2 FQGNSA. The germline V and J ends were trimmed by 3 bases and 6 bases, with 9 bases remaining between them. CDR3 in amino acids: CASSFPGTQPQHF. In DNA, the CDR3 is TGTGCCAGCAGCTTCCCAGGGACTCAGCCCCAGCATTTT.

The rearrangement links TRBV27 to TRBJ2-2; the D gene is possibly TRBD2 (6 bases). The germline V and J ends were trimmed by 8 bases and 6 bases, with 19 bases remaining between them. This CDR3 spans 15 amino acids. Germline-derived CDR1 and CDR2 are MNHEY and SMNVEV (reference sequence). The CDR3 sequence: CASYSWAGRAGELFF. As DNA, the CDR3 is TGTGCCAGCTACTCGTGGGCGGGGCGCGCCGGGGAGCTGTTTTTT.

V usage is TRBV6-5 and J usage is TRBJ1-2; no reliable D call. V dropped 4 bases and J dropped 4 bases, with 10 bases sitting between them. The germline gives CDR1 MNHEY, CDR2 SVGAGI. The CDR3 extends over 13 amino acids. CDR3 nucleotides: TGTGCCAGCAGTTTCGCTGCTGGCTATGGCTACACCTTC. This sequence encodes CASSFAAGYGYTF.

The V call is TRBV10-1, the J call TRBJ2-7; 14 bases align to TRBD2. This CDR3 is 18 amino acids long. Trimming removed 4 bases from V and 2 bases from J; junction bases left unmatched: 10. Germline assignment: CDR1 WNHNN and CDR2 SYGVQD (reference sequence). The CDR3 DNA is TGCGCCAGCAGTGGATCGGGACTAGCGGGAGAAAAGCCCTACGAGCAGTACTTC. It encodes CASSGSGLAGEKPYEQYF.

V and J are TRBV30 and TRBJ2-5; 7 bases match TRBD1. The V segment lost 5 bases and the J segment 1 base; nucleotides outside the gene matches: 10. Germline CDR1 is GTSNPN and CDR2 is SVGIG (reference sequence). This CDR3 has 15 residues. CDR3 DNA: TGTGCCTGGGAGATCAGGGGGAGCTTCCAAGAGACCCAGTACTTC. As protein: CAWEIRGSFQETQYF.

This chain connects TRBV6-1 to TRBJ2-3; D is possibly TRBD2 (5 bases). V was trimmed by 6 bases and J by 0 bases, leaving 10 bases between them. This CDR3 has 14 residues. Germline lookup yields CDR1 MNHNS and CDR2 SASEGT. CDR3 amino acids: CASSLERSTDTQYF. DNA of the CDR3: TGTGCCAGCAGCCTCGAGCGGAGCACAGATACGCAGTATTTT.

V is TRBV20-1 and J is TRBJ2-7; D call uncertain. This CDR3 has 10 amino acids. Germline V gene sequence: CDR1 DFQATT, CDR2 SNEGSKA (reference sequence). V gave up 5 bases and J gave up 3 bases, with 5 bases separating them. This CDR3 is CSALDYEQYF. The CDR3 DNA sequence: TGCAGTGCTCTAGACTACGAGCAGTACTTC.

The chain joins TRBV7-2 to TRBJ2-4; D uncertain. Trimming pared 5 bases from V and 7 bases from J, leaving 15 bases between. CDR3 length: 14 residues. From germline, CDR1 is SGHTA and CDR2 FQGNSA. The CDR3, as DNA: TGTGCCAGCAGCCCCCCGGCGTTGTCGAACATTCAGTACTTC. Amino acids: CASSPPALSNIQYF.

V gene TRBV4-1 combines with J gene TRBJ1-1; 10 bases fit TRBD1. V lost 4 bases and J lost 1; bases outside the gene matches: 12. Germline CDR1 MGHRA, CDR2 YSYEKL. The CDR3 loop spans 18 amino acids. CDR3 sequence: CASSPRDRGAPGNTEAFF. CDR3 nucleotide sequence: TGCGCCAGCAGCCCGAGGGACAGGGGTGCCCCCGGGAACACTGAAGCTTTCTTT.

V usage is TRBV30 and J usage is TRBJ2-5; unclear D gene. The ends were cut back, 4 bases at V and 2 bases at J, with 17 bases in the middle. From germline, CDR1 is GTSNPN and CDR2 SVGIG (reference sequence). This CDR3 region has 15 residues. CDR3 nucleotides: TGTGCCTGGAAGATAGGCAGTACACTTCAAGAGACCCAGTACTTC. Protein sequence: CAWKIGSTLQETQYF. Based on the CDR3 plus reference TRBV30 and TRBJ2-5, the full variable domain is SQTIHQWPATLVQPVGSPLSLECTVEGTSNPNLYWYRQAAGRGLQLLFYSVGIGQISSEVPQNLSASRPQDRQFILSSKKLLLSDSGFYLCAWKIGSTLQETQYFGPGTRLLVL.

This chain uses TRBV19 with TRBJ2-1, with D unclear. V shed 6 bases and J shed 7 bases, with 22 bases lying between them. Germline lookup yields CDR1 LNHDA and CDR2 SQIVND (reference sequence). This CDR3 region has 16 residues. This CDR3 reads CASSHGWDRLGNEQFF. Written as DNA, the CDR3 is TGTGCCAGTAGCCACGGATGGGATCGCCTTGGTAATGAGCAGTTCTTC.

This clone was recorded once. This chain uses TRBV5-6 with TRBJ2-3; D is unresolved. The CDR3 loop spans 18 amino acids. Germline values: CDR1 SGHDT, CDR2 YYEEEE. V was clipped by 0 bases and J by 2 bases, with 19 bases between them. The CDR3 DNA reads as TGTGCCAGCAGCTTGGTTGGGCAGCCGCTACAAATCACAGATACGCAGTATTTT. This encodes CASSLVGQPLQITDTQYF.

The chain uses TRBV25-1 and TRBJ1-2, with no clear D. The V gene's germline CDR1 is MGHDK and CDR2 SYGVNS. Trimming removed 5 bases from V and 8 bases from J, with 9 bases in between. The CDR3 consists of 11 residues. The CDR3 region has the DNA TGTGCCAGCAGTCAACTCAGCGGCTACACCTTC. Its protein is CASSQLSGYTF.

Here the CDR3 reads CASSLVGGPGNNEQFF. CDR3 sequence (DNA): TGTGCCAGCAGCCTAGTGGGCGGCCCCGGCAACAATGAGCAGTTCTTC. The chain uses TRBV7-6 and TRBJ2-1; D unclear. The length of the CDR3 is 16 residues. Trimming pared 5 bases from V and 5 bases from J, leaving 19 bases between. Germline V gene sequence: CDR1 SGHVS, CDR2 FNYEAQ.